One and the same sample provided the 18 T cell receptor beta chains below, sequenced in a study of blood T cell repertoires in COVID-19. Assay used: immunoSEQ multiplex PCR; TCRdb lists only in-frame clones, some missing. The sample has about 46,000 clones, about 86% seen once. Specimen: peripheral blood. Every receptor here comes from a man older than 75 with active COVID-19.

V is TRBV6-5 and J is TRBJ2-3; maybe TRBD2 (5 bases). The CDR3 is 15 residues long. Per germline, CDR1 MNHEY and CDR2 SVGAGI. Trimming shortened V by 1 base and J by 3 bases, and 11 bases separated the two germline ends. DNA of the CDR3: TGTGCCAGCAGTTACTTATCCAGCGGAACAGATACGCAGTATTTT. It specifies CASSYLSSGTDTQYF.

This clone has just one count. Here the CDR3 reads CASSKNRGQARYEQYF. CDR3 bases: TGTGCCAGCAGCAAAAACCGGGGACAGGCCCGCTACGAGCAGTACTTC. The V call is TRBV21-1, the J call TRBJ2-7; the table's D call of TRBD1 was not tested on the DNA. TRBV21-1 has pseudogene status. This CDR3 region has 16 residues.

The V and J genes are TRBV6-5 and TRBJ2-7, with 12 nucleotides matching TRBD2. Unmatched junction bases numbered 6, after V lost 5 bases and J lost 4 bases. Germline assignment: CDR1 MNHEY and CDR2 SVGAGI. CDR3 size: 15 residues. In DNA form, the CDR3 reads TGTGCCAGCAGTCGGACTAGCGGGATAAATTACGAGCAGTACTTC. Residues: CASSRTSGINYEQYF.

This chain joins TRBV5-1 and TRBJ2-7; 14 bases agree with TRBD2. Trimming removed 6 bases from V and 5 bases from J; junction bases left unmatched: 13. The CDR3 sequence is 17 residues long. CDR1 is SGHRS and CDR2 is YFSETQ in the germline V gene. In DNA form, the CDR3 reads TGCGCCAGCATACCCACGGGACTAGCGGGAGCAGGTAACGAGCAGTACTTC. It is translated as CASIPTGLAGAGNEQYF.

For the CDR3, the DNA is TGTGCCTCGGGCCACTCCTACGAGCAGTACTTC. Its protein product is CASGHSYEQYF. The V and J genes are TRBV30 and TRBJ2-7; D unresolved. Trimming stripped 7 bases from V and 0 bases from J, with 7 bases between. The CDR3 has 11 residues. Germline values: CDR1 GTSNPN, CDR2 SVGIG (reference sequence).

CDR3 nucleotides: TGTGCCAGCAGCCGTGGCGGGACAGAGCAAGAGACCCAGTACTTC. It translates to CASSRGGTEQETQYF. This chain links TRBV5-5 with TRBJ2-5, with a possible D match to TRBD1 (7 bases). V lost 4 bases and J 2 bases, leaving 15 bases between the germline ends. CDR3 length: 15 amino acids. Per germline, CDR1 SGHKS and CDR2 YYEKEE (reference sequence).

The V and J genes are TRBV7-3 and TRBJ2-1, with a possible D match to TRBD1 (5 bases). CDR1 and CDR2 (germline): SGHTA, FQGTGA. V lost 4 bases and J 10 bases, leaving 17 bases between the germline ends. The CDR3 runs to 14 residues. CDR3 DNA sequence: TGTGCCAGCAGCTCTCAGGGATCCGGTGGGGAGCAGTTCTTC. Protein sequence: CASSSQGSGGEQFF.

The rearrangement links TRBV7-8 to TRBJ2-5; 9 bases map to TRBD2. V lost 6 bases and J lost 4; bases outside the gene matches: 9. This CDR3 region has 15 residues. Germline CDR1 and CDR2: SGHVS and FQNEAQ. The CDR3 DNA is TGTGCCAGCAGGAGGGTGGCGGGAGGGCCAGAGACCCAGTACTTC. Translated, it gives CASRRVAGGPETQYF.

The V gene is TRBV5-1, the J gene TRBJ2-3; 11 nucleotides line up with TRBD2. Germline trimming cut 3 bases from V and 0 bases from J; bases unmatched to any gene: 3. Germline V CDR1 and CDR2: SGHRS, YFSETQ. The CDR3 has 16 amino acids. The CDR3 loop reads CASSSRTSGSTDTQYF. The CDR3 DNA is TGCGCCAGCAGCTCTAGGACTAGCGGGAGCACAGATACGCAGTATTTT.

This chain links TRBV9 with TRBJ1-2, with TRBD1 identical over 7 bases. V shed 0 bases and J 5 bases; nucleotides not matched to a gene: 7. The CDR3 loop spans 15 amino acids. Germline CDR1 reads SGDLS; CDR2 reads YYNGEE. The CDR3 is CASSVDLVTGYGYTF. CDR3 sequence (DNA): TGTGCCAGCAGCGTAGATTTGGTGACAGGGTATGGCTACACCTTC.

The CDR3 DNA sequence: TGTGCCAGCAGCTTAACGCAGGGCACAGATACGCAGTATTTT. Protein product: CASSLTQGTDTQYF. The V gene is TRBV7-3, the J gene TRBJ2-3; D not certain. Germline CDR1 is SGHTA and CDR2 is FQGTGA. This CDR3 contains 14 residues. V dropped 0 bases and J dropped 1 base, with 5 bases sitting between them.

This clone was picked up a small number of times. The chain employs TRBV3-1 (or the pseudogene TRBV3-2) and TRBJ2-7; TRBD1 aligns across 8 bases. With V trimmed by 4 bases and J by 3 bases, 5 bases remained unmatched. The CDR3 has 14 amino acids. CDR1 LGHDT and CDR2 YNNKEL come from the germline V gene (reference sequence). CDR3 residues: CASSLRGHSYEQYF. The CDR3 nucleotides read TGTGCCAGCAGCCTCAGGGGGCATAGCTACGAGCAGTACTTC.

The rearrangement uses TRBV28 and TRBJ2-4; D unresolved. The germline V gene has CDR1 MDHEN and CDR2 SYDVKM. The CDR3 is 15 amino acids. V was trimmed by 2 bases and J by 0 bases, leaving 8 bases between them. CDR3 bases: TGTGCCAGCAGTTTAGAACGGTTAGCCAAAAACATTCAGTACTTC. This encodes CASSLERLAKNIQYF. The entire variable domain, with the rest obtained from reference TRBV28 and TRBJ2-4, is as follows: DVKVTQSSRYLVKRTGEKVFLECVQDMDHENMFWYRQDPGLGLRLIYFSYDVKMKEKGDIPEGYSVSREKKERFSLILESASTNQTSMYLCASSLERLAKNIQYFGAGTRLSVL.

J is TRBJ2-7 and V is TRBV3-1 (or the pseudogene TRBV3-2); TRBD1 aligns across 7 bases. The CDR3 has 15 residues. J gave up 5 bases and V 5 bases, and 12 bases lay outside the gene matches. CDR1 is LGHDT and CDR2 is YNNKEL in the germline V gene (reference sequence). CDR3 protein: CASSGRTGKGNEQYF. The CDR3 DNA sequence: TGTGCCAGCAGCGGACGGACAGGAAAAGGCAACGAGCAGTACTTC.

The chain combines TRBV9 with TRBJ2-7; weak D call: TRBD2 (6 bases). The germline V gene has CDR1 SGDLS and CDR2 YYNGEE. Trimming shortened V by 2 bases and J by 1 base, and 7 bases separated the two germline ends. The CDR3 totals 13 residues. The CDR3 loop is CASSVGTSYEQYF. CDR3 bases: TGTGCCAGCAGCGTCGGGACTTCCTACGAGCAGTACTTC.

This clone has more than one count but fewer than ten. The V and J genes are TRBV28 and TRBJ1-5; TRBD1 is a possible D gene (5 bases). The CDR3 is made up of 16 amino acids. The germline gives CDR1 MDHEN, CDR2 SYDVKM. Trimming took 3 bases from V and 2 from J, leaving 14 bases between them. The CDR3 spells CASSFGGRLGNQPQHF. CDR3 DNA: TGTGCCAGCAGTTTCGGGGGTAGGCTAGGCAATCAGCCCCAGCATTTT. The whole variable domain, remainder taken from reference TRBV28 and TRBJ1-5, is DVKVTQSSRYLVKRTGEKVFLECVQDMDHENMFWYRQDPGLGLRLIYFSYDVKMKEKGDIPEGYSVSREKKERFSLILESASTNQTSMYLCASSFGGRLGNQPQHFGDGTRLSIL.

In this sample, this clone turned up once. The chain couples TRBV3-1 (or the pseudogene TRBV3-2) to TRBJ2-3; no definite D call. This CDR3 contains 14 residues. V was shortened by 1 base and J by 1 base, with 6 bases between the two germline ends. Germline V gene data show CDR1 as LGHDT and CDR2 as YNNKEL (reference sequence). The CDR3: CASSQGAGTDTQYF. CDR3 DNA sequence: TGTGCCAGCAGCCAAGGAGCTGGCACAGATACGCAGTATTTT.

This clone rates as medium-sized. This chain joins TRBV4-3 and TRBJ1-1, with a weak D call TRBD1 (6 bases). Trimming shortened V by 0 bases and J by 1 base, and 12 bases separated the two germline ends. Per germline, CDR1 LGHNA and CDR2 YSLEER. This CDR3 region has 16 residues. CDR3 loop: CASSQEVGAGNTEAFF. In nucleotides, the CDR3 is TGCGCCAGCAGCCAAGAGGTGGGGGCAGGGAACACTGAAGCTTTCTTT.